The subject of this entry is one T cell receptor (beta chain). Its antigen is as yet unknown. The authors' processing: In the immunoSEQ data, sequences were junction-only and lacked quality scores, so filtering differed. Using immunoSEQ multiplex PCR, the repertoire was profiled, and TCRdb retains in-frame clones only, with some absent. V, J and clone size derive from that table, while D and trimming were established from the DNA sequence. Altogether around 720,000 clones are present, around 73% being singletons, with the ten largest covering around 2%. This record comes from a study of shared clonotypes between healthy human individuals. Every donor, a Caucasian adult, lived in Nashville, Tennessee. V was trimmed by 6 bases and J by 4 bases, leaving 11 bases between them. The CDR3 extends over 13 amino acids. CDR1 and CDR2 (germline): SGHTA, FQGNSA. Study-level findings and limits: Estimated clonotype richness was generally higher in naive than memory subsets. Genetic and exposure-history diversity was limited by the few donors.

The chain joins TRBV7-2 to TRBJ2-3; D gene uncertain. The TCR sequence derives from a woman aged 30 to 39 in good health. The source material was memory CD4+ T cells sorted from blood. Subset in this sample: CD45RA-negative fraction. DNA of the CDR3: TGTGCCAGCAGGACTGAAGGGCCAGATACGCAGTATTTT. Protein sequence: CASRTEGPDTQYF.